Below, 12 T cell receptor beta chains from the same sample are listed, as sequenced in a study of T cell repertoires in cytomegalovirus infection. These receptors have no identified antigens. TCRdb re-called the reads with MiXCR, one entry per CDR3 protein. The sample includes 900,000 to 950,000 distinct CDR3 sequences, 30% to 40% of them seen just once. Sequenced here: cultured CD8+ T cells from PBMCs, sampled from culture after CMV antigen stimulation. The receptor source for this set is a human donor in good health (CMV status not recorded). Some clones in this sample may be carry-over from other donors' samples.

This clonotype has a count of ten or more. The gene calls are TRBV20-1 and TRBJ1-2, with 8 bases identical to TRBD1. The CDR3 covers 14 residues. J was trimmed by 8 bases and V by 0 bases; bases with no gene match: 8. The germline V gene has CDR1 DFQATT and CDR2 SNEGSKA (reference sequence). The CDR3 region is CSARDGDRWGGYTF. CDR3 nucleotides: TGCAGTGCTAGAGATGGGGACAGGTGGGGAGGCTACACCTTC.

J is TRBJ1-2 and V is TRBV6-5; TRBD1 is a possible D gene (5 bases). There are 14 residues in the CDR3. Germline assignment: CDR1 MNHEY and CDR2 SVGAGI. V shed 5 bases and J shed 4 bases, with 14 bases lying between them. The CDR3 bases are TGTGCCAGCAGTAGGGACGGAGGATTCTATGGCTACACCTTC. This sequence encodes CASSRDGGFYGYTF.

This chain links TRBV27 with TRBJ2-6; D is uncertain. The CDR3 is 15 residues long. Trimming cost V 4 bases and J 4 bases, with 11 bases left between them. CDR1 is MNHEY and CDR2 is SMNVEV in the germline V gene (reference sequence). The CDR3 loop is CASSSSPWGANVLTF. The CDR3 DNA sequence: TGTGCCAGCAGTTCGTCTCCTTGGGGGGCCAACGTCCTGACTTTC. Full variable domain (missing parts from reference TRBV27 and TRBJ2-6): EAQVTQNPRYLITVTGKKLTVTCSQNMNHEYMSWYRQDPGLGLRQIYYSMNVEVTDKGDVPEGYKVSRKEKRNFPLILESPSPNQTSLYFCASSSSPWGANVLTFGAGSRLTVL.

This clonotype was detected a few times. The V gene is TRBV5-3, the J gene TRBJ1-5; no definite D call. TRBV5-3 is marked as an open reading frame, function uncertain. V dropped 0 bases and J dropped 3 bases, with 4 bases sitting between them. The CDR3 loop spans 13 amino acids. The CDR3 coding sequence is TGTGCCAGAAGCTTGGGCGACAATCAGCCCCAGCATTTT. Its protein product is CARSLGDNQPQHF.

This clonotype showed up many times. The rearrangement joins TRBV7-2 to TRBJ2-3, with D hard to call. The CDR3 extends over 14 amino acids. The V gene's germline CDR1 is SGHTA and CDR2 FQGNSA. V was trimmed by 5 bases and J by 1 base, leaving 10 bases between them. This chain's CDR3 is CASSNPGGTDTQYF. Here the CDR3 DNA reads TGTGCCAGCAGCAACCCGGGCGGCACAGATACGCAGTATTTT.

This chain links TRBV6-2 or TRBV6-3 with TRBJ2-5; D is unresolved. Germline CDR1 MNHEY, CDR2 SVGEGT. The CDR3 length is 18 residues. With 4 bases removed from V and 0 bases from J, the gap between germline ends came to 21 bases. This CDR3 is CASSSTRRYLTDQETQYF. The CDR3, as DNA: TGTGCCAGCAGTTCTACCCGGCGGTACCTAACCGACCAAGAGACCCAGTACTTC.

V gene TRBV27 combines with J gene TRBJ1-2, with no clear D. Germline V gene lookup returns CDR1 MNHEY and CDR2 SMNVEV (reference sequence). CDR3 length: 14 residues. The germline V and J ends were trimmed by 2 bases and 4 bases, with 11 bases remaining between them. This chain's CDR3 is CASSLGKGSYGYTF. For the CDR3, the DNA is TGTGCCAGCAGTTTAGGAAAAGGGTCCTATGGCTACACCTTC.

This clonotype was seen a handful of times. CDR3 DNA: TGTGCCACCAGCACCGAAGAGGACAGAGTCACAGATACGCAGTATTTT. Translated, it gives CATSTEEDRVTDTQYF. The chain employs TRBV24-1 and TRBJ2-3; weak D call: TRBD1 (6 bases). The length of the CDR3 is 16 residues. CDR1 is KGHDR, CDR2 SFDVKD, per germline. With 7 bases removed from V and 2 bases from J, the gap between germline ends came to 18 bases.

This clonotype has just a few counts. The V and J genes are TRBV12-3 or TRBV12-4 and TRBJ2-5; D not resolved. The CDR3 has 12 residues. Between the trimmed V and J ends, which lost 3 bases and 5 bases, there was a span of 7 bases. The CDR3 reads CASSFSVETQYF. CDR3 coding DNA: TGTGCCAGCAGTTTTTCCGTGGAGACCCAGTACTTC.

This clonotype was seen more than once but under ten times. The rearrangement uses TRBV5-4 and TRBJ1-1; TRBD1 might be the D (5 bases). This CDR3 has 14 residues. CDR1 is SGHNT and CDR2 is YYREEE in the germline V gene (reference sequence). V was pared by 2 bases and J by 2 bases, with 10 bases between. CDR3 loop: CASSFGDQNTEAFF. The DNA for the CDR3 is TGTGCCAGCAGCTTTGGGGACCAAAACACTGAAGCTTTCTTT.

In regard to this clonotype: A much larger clone differs from this one at a single base, so this may be a read error. The rearrangement links TRBV7-8 to TRBJ2-7; D gene unclear. The germline CDR1 and CDR2 sequences are SGHVS and FQNEAQ. This CDR3 is 15 amino acids long. The DNA of the CDR3 is TGTGCCAACAGCTTTGTTAGGGTAGTTGGTCGCGAGCAGTACGTC. Encoded protein: CANSFVRVVGREQYV.

This clonotype was seen only a few times. The chain has TRBV7-9 and TRBJ1-4; TRBD1 is a possible D gene (5 bases). CDR1 SEHNR and CDR2 FQNEAQ come from the germline V gene (reference sequence). V shed 8 bases and J shed 4 bases, with 17 bases lying between them. CDR3 size: 15 residues. Here the CDR3 reads CASVGAGPFNEKLFF. CDR3 DNA sequence: TGTGCCAGCGTCGGGGCGGGACCCTTTAATGAAAAACTGTTTTTT.